This passage covers 16 T cell receptor beta chains from one sample sequenced in a study of post-analysis software for immune sequencing data. Overall study findings and caveats: Comparison of patients with controls showed about 5 TRBV segments more frequent in patients, TRBV5-6, TRBV5-1 and TRBV20-1 among them.

Antigens for these TCRs are unknown. Unique molecular identifiers were built into the TCR beta cDNA libraries. Each CDR3 protein gets one entry after TCRdb re-called the PCR reads with MiXCR. This sample has hundreds of thousands of distinct CDR3 sequences; around 40% occur once, and the top ten carry roughly an eighth. The sequenced sample consisted of blood. The receptors derive from a girl aged 5-17 years with multiple sclerosis.

There are a few counts of this clonotype. The rearrangement uses TRBV5-1 and TRBJ2-7; D uncertain. This CDR3 has 15 amino acids. Germline CDR1 and CDR2: SGHRS and YFSETQ. Trimming took 1 base from V and 0 from J, leaving 11 bases between them. This CDR3 is CASSLFLAPSYEQYF. DNA for the CDR3: TGCGCCAGCAGCTTGTTTCTGGCCCCCTCCTACGAGCAGTACTTC.

CDR3 DNA sequence: TGTGCCAGCAGCTTAGAAGCTGGAATCTATGGCTACACCTTC. Its protein is CASSLEAGIYGYTF. J is TRBJ1-2 and V is TRBV7-8; D gene uncertain. This CDR3 contains 14 residues. The V gene's germline CDR1 is SGHVS and CDR2 FQNEAQ. Between the trimmed V and J ends, which lost 1 base and 4 bases, there was a span of 10 bases.

The CDR3 DNA is TGCGCCAGCAGCCAACTTAACGCCGGCCCGGGCACTGAAGCTTTCTTT. Amino acid sequence: CASSQLNAGPGTEAFF. The rearrangement joins TRBV4-1 to TRBJ1-1; D gene ambiguous. The CDR3 consists of 16 residues. The V end lost 2 bases, the J end lost 4 bases, and 17 bases lay between the germline ends. The germline CDR1 and CDR2 sequences are MGHRA and YSYEKL.

This chain uses TRBV12-3 or TRBV12-4 with TRBJ1-6; weak D call: TRBD1 (5 bases). V lost 3 bases, J lost 5 bases, and 14 bases lay in between. The length of the CDR3 is 16 residues. The CDR3 region is CASSFSGNRDNSPLHF. Here the CDR3 DNA reads TGTGCCAGCAGTTTCTCAGGGAATCGGGATAATTCACCCCTCCACTTT.

The rearrangement joins TRBV11-3 to TRBJ2-5, with TRBD1 as a possible D gene (5 bases). Per the germline V gene, CDR1 is SGHNT and CDR2 is YENEEA. V lost 4 bases and J 5 bases, leaving 14 bases between the germline ends. CDR3 length equals 14 residues. This chain's CDR3 is CASSSSRGLETQYF. CDR3 bases: TGTGCCAGCAGCTCCAGTAGGGGTTTGGAGACCCAGTACTTC.

This clonotype occurred a few times. The V gene is TRBV7-9, the J gene TRBJ2-5, with D possibly matching TRBD1 (5 bases). Germline V gene lookup returns CDR1 SEHNR and CDR2 FQNEAQ (reference sequence). V lost 3 bases and J lost 5, with 16 bases in between. The CDR3 is made up of 15 amino acids. Here the CDR3 DNA reads TGTGCCAGCAGCTTCCCACGCAGGGTAGGGGAGACCCAGTACTTC. Its protein is CASSFPRRVGETQYF.

In this sample, this clonotype turned up a few times. This chain joins TRBV6-2 or TRBV6-3 and TRBJ2-7; 8 nucleotides match TRBD2. The DNA end is a closer match to TRBJ2-5, so the J assignment may be wrong. Germline CDR1 and CDR2: MNHEY and SVGEGT. This CDR3 contains 14 residues. The CDR3 region is CASRRTSPQETQYF. The CDR3 DNA sequence: TGTGCCAGCAGACGGACTAGCCCGCAAGAGACCCAGTACTTC.

The chain has TRBV6-2 or TRBV6-3 and TRBJ1-1; D call uncertain. The V end lost 0 bases, the J end lost 4 bases, and 12 bases lay between the germline ends. CDR1 is MNHEY and CDR2 is SVGEGT in the germline V gene. This CDR3 has 15 residues. CDR3 in DNA: TGTGCCAGCAGTTACTCTCCTGCTGAGGGCACTGAAGCTTTCTTT. Protein product: CASSYSPAEGTEAFF.

This clonotype was picked up a small number of times. V usage is TRBV28 and J usage is TRBJ2-3; D is unclear. Trimming pared 1 base from V and 9 bases from J, leaving 14 bases between. CDR1 is MDHEN, CDR2 SYDVKM, per germline. The length of the CDR3 is 14 residues. The CDR3 loop reads CASSLSGAPPTQYF. CDR3 DNA sequence: TGTGCCAGCAGTTTATCAGGAGCCCCGCCCACGCAGTATTTT.

This clonotype came up a few times. V usage is TRBV20-1 and J usage is TRBJ2-3; D remains ambiguous. This CDR3 has 14 amino acids. V lost 1 base and J 5 bases, leaving 13 bases between the germline ends. Germline V gives CDR1 DFQATT, CDR2 SNEGSKA (reference sequence). The CDR3 nucleotides read TGCAGTGCTAGAGGAAGGAGAGCGAGAGATACGCAGTATTTT. Protein sequence: CSARGRRARDTQYF.

This rearrangement joins TRBV29-1 to TRBJ2-7; 11 bases are a match to TRBD2. Germline trimming cut 3 bases from V and 1 base from J; bases unmatched to any gene: 5. Germline V gene data show CDR1 as SQVTM and CDR2 as ANQGSEA. The CDR3 extends over 15 amino acids. CDR3 in amino acids: CSVEIAGGPSYEQYF. The CDR3 bases are TGCAGCGTTGAGATAGCGGGAGGGCCTTCCTACGAGCAGTACTTC.

The V and J genes are TRBV4-1 and TRBJ1-5, with 7 bases identical to TRBD1. Germline assignment: CDR1 MGHRA and CDR2 YSYEKL. This CDR3 is 14 amino acids long. V lost 0 bases to trimming and J lost 9 bases; unmatched junction nucleotides: 5. The CDR3, as DNA: TGCGCCAGCAGCCAAGAACAGGGGAAGGGGCCCCAGCATTTT. It is translated as CASSQEQGKGPQHF.

V usage is TRBV7-2 and J usage is TRBJ1-4; 8 bases match TRBD1. This CDR3 spans 15 amino acids. The ends lost 5 bases at V and 3 bases at J; junction bases unmatched: 5. From germline, CDR1 is SGHTA and CDR2 FQGNSA. The CDR3 loop reads CASSPQGAPNEKLFF. The CDR3 DNA is TGTGCCAGCAGCCCCCAGGGGGCGCCTAATGAAAAACTGTTTTTT.

This clonotype showed up just a few times. The chain uses TRBV20-1 and TRBJ2-7, with 7 bases identical to TRBD2. The V and J ends lost 3 bases and 3 bases, in that order; junction bases with no gene match: 5. Germline CDR1 reads DFQATT; CDR2 reads SNEGSKA (reference sequence). The CDR3 spans 13 residues. The CDR3, as DNA: TGCAGTGCTAGGGGAGGGCTCGACTACGAGCAGTACTTC. It translates to CSARGGLDYEQYF.

This rearrangement joins TRBV9 to TRBJ2-3; 7 bases are a match to TRBD2. The germline gives CDR1 SGDLS, CDR2 YYNGEE. CDR3 length: 17 amino acids. The junction had 14 bases not matched to a gene; V was cut back by 4 bases and J by 3 bases. The CDR3 loop is CASSLFPGGVGTDTQYF. The CDR3 DNA sequence: TGTGCCAGCAGCCTTTTCCCGGGGGGAGTCGGAACAGATACGCAGTATTTT.

This clonotype turned up a few times. The chain couples TRBV5-1 to TRBJ2-1; D uncertain. Germline V lookup: CDR1 SGHRS, CDR2 YFSETQ. The CDR3 covers 14 residues. Trimming stripped 0 bases from V and 1 base from J, with 5 bases between. CDR3 protein: CASSLEASYNEQFF. The CDR3 bases are TGCGCCAGCAGCTTGGAGGCTTCCTACAATGAGCAGTTCTTC.